The clone carrying this TCR beta chain appeared a single time. At one of its ends the junction is not consistent with the germline gene, which may arise from a read error. The sample comes from a study of tumor and adjacent non-tumor tissue in lung cancer. Turning to the study itself: Patients were aged 31 to 76, approximately 11 men and 4 to 6 women, stage I to III.

This sample's RNA came from whole unsorted tissue. TCRbeta libraries were built with three rounds of nested PCR, modified from ARM-PCR. Using its own MiXCR run on the multiplex PCR reads, TCRdb lists one record per CDR3 protein. The sample yields about 79,000 distinct CDR3 sequences, just under 75% seen once. Germline V gives CDR1 SGHAT, CDR2 FQNNGV. The CDR3 sequence is 14 residues long. The chain carries TRBV11-2 and TRBJ2-3; D not certain. The clonotype originates from a woman between 35 and 50 years old with non-small cell lung cancer. The sequenced sample was lung tumor tissue. The DNA for the CDR3 is TGTGCCAGCGGCCCTCTAAGCACGGCAGATACGCTGTATTTT. This translates into CASGPLSTADTLYF.